These 4 T cell receptor beta chains were sequenced from one sample in a study of early T cells in non-severe SARS-CoV-2 infection. TCRdb reprocessed the 5' RACE reads via MiXCR and lists one record per CDR3 protein. Of more than 85,000 distinct CDR3 sequences listed, under 15% are singletons. Specimen: whole blood. These receptors came from an adult who was a healthcare worker with PCR-confirmed SARS-CoV-2 infection or an uninfected control (not recorded which).

The table lists this clonotype with many counts. The rearrangement joins TRBV4-3 to TRBJ2-7, with a weak D call TRBD1 (5 bases). Germline V gene sequence: CDR1 LGHNA, CDR2 YSLEER. The CDR3 length is 19 residues. V was trimmed by 6 bases and J by 0 bases, leaving 27 bases between them. CDR3 sequence reads: CASSQHPFSSGSGSYEQYF. CDR3 nucleotide sequence: TGCGCCAGCAGTCAACACCCCTTTTCATCAGGGTCCGGCTCCTACGAGCAGTACTTC.

This clonotype was picked up many times. This chain joins TRBV27 and TRBJ1-6; 10 nucleotides match TRBD1. Germline CDR1 is MNHEY and CDR2 is SMNVEV (reference sequence). The ends lost 6 bases at V and 10 bases at J; junction bases unmatched: 3. CDR3 length: 13 residues. The CDR3: CASRGTGESPLHF. CDR3 coding DNA: TGTGCCAGCAGAGGGACAGGGGAGTCACCCCTCCACTTT.

The chain combines TRBV6-4 with TRBJ1-5, with unresolved D. The germline V and J ends were trimmed by 8 bases and 2 bases, with 22 bases remaining between them. From germline, CDR1 is MRHNA and CDR2 SNTAGT. The CDR3 extends over 17 amino acids. CDR3 nucleotide sequence: TGTGCCAGCCCGACGGGCCCTACTTTTGGGCGCAATCAGCCCCAGCATTTT. Its translation is CASPTGPTFGRNQPQHF.

This clonotype came up many times. V gene TRBV19 combines with J gene TRBJ2-7, with D unresolved. CDR1 LNHDA and CDR2 SQIVND come from the germline V gene (reference sequence). Trimming left V 3 bases short and J 5 bases short, with 11 bases between. The CDR3 runs 13 residues. The CDR3 coding sequence is TGTGCCAGTAGTATCGGAACAGCGAACGAGCAGTACTTC. This gives the protein CASSIGTANEQYF.